The present entry profiles one T cell receptor (beta chain) with its context. The antigen remains undetermined. This sample stems from a study of CD4+ T cells in melanoma. Study conclusions and caveats: Neoantigen-specific CD4+ T cells in melanoma reportedly had diverse differentiation states. CD8+ T cell, macrophage and B cell function reportedly correlated with neoantigen-specific CD4+ T cells.

The data were produced by immunoSEQ multiplex PCR, yet TCRdb's version contains in-frame clones alone and is incomplete. The sample holds more than 90,000 clones, roughly 90% seen once. Germline V gene lookup returns CDR1 SGHTA and CDR2 FQGTGA. V lost 5 bases to trimming and J lost 3 bases, with 10 bases between them. This CDR3 has 13 amino acids. The chain combines TRBV7-3 with TRBJ2-5, with D possibly TRBD1 on 5 matching bases. Specimen: peripheral blood. The clonotype originates from a human donor with melanoma. The CDR3 bases are TGTGCCAGCAGCCCTGGGGCAGAAGAGACCCAGTACTTC. Residues: CASSPGAEETQYF.